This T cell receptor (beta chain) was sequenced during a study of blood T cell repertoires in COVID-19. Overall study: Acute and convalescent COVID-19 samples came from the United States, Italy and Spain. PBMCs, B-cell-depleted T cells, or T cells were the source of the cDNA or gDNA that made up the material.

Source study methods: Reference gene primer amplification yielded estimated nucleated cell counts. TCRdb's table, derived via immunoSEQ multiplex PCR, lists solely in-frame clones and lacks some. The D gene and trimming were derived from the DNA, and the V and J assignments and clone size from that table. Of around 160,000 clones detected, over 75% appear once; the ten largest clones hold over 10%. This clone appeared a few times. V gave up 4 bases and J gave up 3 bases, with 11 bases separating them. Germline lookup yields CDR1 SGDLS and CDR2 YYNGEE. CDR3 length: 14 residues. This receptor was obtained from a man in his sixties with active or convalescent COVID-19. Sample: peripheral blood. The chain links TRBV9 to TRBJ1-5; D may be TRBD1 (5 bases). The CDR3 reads CASSPGLLNQPQHF. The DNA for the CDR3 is TGTGCCAGCAGCCCGGGACTCCTCAATCAGCCCCAGCATTTT.